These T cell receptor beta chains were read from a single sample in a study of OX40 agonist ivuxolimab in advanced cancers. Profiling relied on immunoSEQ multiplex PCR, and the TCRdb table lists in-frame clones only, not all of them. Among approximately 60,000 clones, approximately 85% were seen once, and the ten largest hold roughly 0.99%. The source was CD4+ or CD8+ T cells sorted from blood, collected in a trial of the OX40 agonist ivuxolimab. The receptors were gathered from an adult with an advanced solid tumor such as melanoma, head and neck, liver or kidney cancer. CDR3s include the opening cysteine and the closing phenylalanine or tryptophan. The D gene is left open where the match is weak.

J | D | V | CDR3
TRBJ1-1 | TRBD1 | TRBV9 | CASSKGTALGAFF
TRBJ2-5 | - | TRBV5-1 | CASSSDRPAQETQYF
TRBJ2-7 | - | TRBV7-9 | CASSLSSHSYEQYF
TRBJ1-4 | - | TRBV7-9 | CASSFDLGTNEKLFF
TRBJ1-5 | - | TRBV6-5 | CASNHRGNQPQHF
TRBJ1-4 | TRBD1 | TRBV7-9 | CASSLVEGAGEKLFF
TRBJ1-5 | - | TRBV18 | CASSPRSEGNQPQHF
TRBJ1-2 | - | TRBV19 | CASSPQGLYGYTF
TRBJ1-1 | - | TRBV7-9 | CASSPSAGGNTEAFF
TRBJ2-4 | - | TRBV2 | CASSPFARRTRDKNIQYF
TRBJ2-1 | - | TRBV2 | CASSNWNEQFF
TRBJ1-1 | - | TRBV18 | CASSQIRGEAFF
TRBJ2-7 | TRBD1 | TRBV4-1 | CASSQGYRGRNEQYF
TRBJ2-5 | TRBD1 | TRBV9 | CASSPRTGEGLETQYF
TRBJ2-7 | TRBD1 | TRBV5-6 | CASSILGTGIGEQYF
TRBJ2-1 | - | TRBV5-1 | CASSLVGMGYNEQFF
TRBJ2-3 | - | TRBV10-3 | CAISEAGAPQTQYF
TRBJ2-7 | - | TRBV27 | CASSLSAQPHYEQYF
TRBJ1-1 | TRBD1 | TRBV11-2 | CASSLGTGGYGVEAFF
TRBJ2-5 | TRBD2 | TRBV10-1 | CASSHLRLAGGGETQYF
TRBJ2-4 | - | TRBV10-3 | CATLKVQYF
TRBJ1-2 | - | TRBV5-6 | CASSSYSGYTF
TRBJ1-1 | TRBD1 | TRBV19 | CASRIQGDTEAFF
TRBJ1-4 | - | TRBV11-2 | CASSWHGGPPEKLFF
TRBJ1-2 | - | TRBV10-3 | CAISPQSSGSGYTF
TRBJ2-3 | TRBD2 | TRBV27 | CASTSPGGNTDTQYF
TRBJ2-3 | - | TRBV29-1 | CSAIPRGGGGTDTQYF
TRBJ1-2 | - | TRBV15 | CATSRETGGSGYTF
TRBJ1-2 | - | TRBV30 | CAWKEGRRLYGYTF
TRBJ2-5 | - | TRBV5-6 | CASSPRLEGGTQYF
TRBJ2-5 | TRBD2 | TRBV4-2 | CASSQDASGGIETQYF
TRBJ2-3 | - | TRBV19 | CASKDRGPTPDTQYF
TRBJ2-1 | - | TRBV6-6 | CASSSPGTANEQFF